This is a list of T cell receptor beta chains from one sample in a study of PD-L1 blockade in urothelial cancer. Repertoires were generated with immunoSEQ multiplex PCR, while TCRdb's copy carries only in-frame clones and drops some. This table has about 45,000 clones, about 88% appearing once. The sequences come from PBMCs, collected around atezolizumab (anti-PD-L1) treatment. These receptors were taken from a donor at least 40 years old with urothelial cancer. Each CDR3 is given with its conserved first and last residue. A D gene is named only where the DNA matches it firmly. Clone size is given for some rows only: seen once, a few or many times, or a class if the clone is expanded.

clone_size j_call d_call v_call cdr3_nt cdr3_aa
- TRBJ2-5 TRBD2 TRBV6-1 TGTGCCAGCAGTCCCCCCACTAGCGCCGGAGAGACCCAGTACTTC CASSPPTSAGETQYF
- TRBJ2-1 TRBD2 TRBV6-6 TGTGCCAGCAGTTACTTGGGCGGGAGCTACAATGAGCAGTTCTTC CASSYLGGSYNEQFF
- TRBJ2-5 TRBD1 TRBV5-4 TGTGCGCTGGGGCAGGGGGCCGGAGAGACCCAGTACTTC CALGQGAGETQYF
once TRBJ1-2 TRBD1 TRBV7-9 TGTGCCAGCAGCTTAGCGGGACAGCAAGGAGGCTATGGCTACACCTTC CASSLAGQQGGYGYTF
- TRBJ2-3 - TRBV11-1 TGTGCCAGCAGCCCAGCCTGGGGGAGGTATACGCAGTATTTT CASSPAWGRYTQYF
- TRBJ1-1 - TRBV5-1 TGCGCCAGCAGCTTGGACAGGGCCATGAACACTGAAGCTTTCTTT CASSLDRAMNTEAFF
once TRBJ2-5 TRBD2 TRBV7-6 TGTGCCAGCAGCCCTATGGGACTGGGGGGACTAGCCCAGTACTTC CASSPMGLGGLAQYF
- TRBJ2-5 - TRBV15 TGTGCCACCAGCCGGAGGGGGCAGTGGGGGCACCAAGAGACCCAGTACTTC CATSRRGQWGHQETQYF
- TRBJ2-1 - TRBV28 TGTGCCAGCAGAGCCGGGAGTGGCTCCTACAATGAGCAGTTCTTC CASRAGSGSYNEQFF
- TRBJ1-2 TRBD1 TRBV12-5 TGTGCTAGAGAACAGGGGCGCCCTAACTATGGCTACACCTTC CAREQGRPNYGYTF
few TRBJ1-2 - TRBV27 TGTGCCAGCCCAGGGGACGGTGGCTACACCTTC CASPGDGGYTF
- TRBJ2-5 TRBD2 TRBV5-1 TGCGCCAGCAGCACCGGGACTAGCGGGACCGCCTGGGAGACCCAGTACTTC CASSTGTSGTAWETQYF
- TRBJ2-2 TRBD2 TRBV5-1 TGCGCCAGCAGCTTCGAGCGGGAGGGCACCGGGGAGCTGTTTTTT CASSFEREGTGELFF
- TRBJ2-1 - TRBV4-1 TGCGCCAGCAGCCAAGAGGAGTTAGTGGGTGAGCAGTTCTTC CASSQEELVGEQFF
- TRBJ2-1 TRBD2 TRBV28 TGTGCCAGCAGTTTGATTAGCGGGATTCGGCAGTTCTTC CASSLISGIRQFF
- TRBJ1-1 - TRBV7-2 TGTGCCAGCAGCCGAGCCGCCCAGAACACTGAAGCTTTCTTT CASSRAAQNTEAFF
- TRBJ2-1 TRBD2 TRBV9 TGTGCCAGCAGCGTGTCAATAGCGGGAGGGTCTAAAAGCTCCTACAATGAGCAGTTCTTC CASSVSIAGGSKSSYNEQFF
- TRBJ2-5 TRBD2 TRBV5-1 TGCGCCAGCAGGGGCCTAGCGGGGGTGGAGACCCAGTACTTC CASRGLAGVETQYF
medium-sized TRBJ2-1 TRBD2 TRBV29-1 TGCAGCGGAACTAGCGGGAGGCAGTTCTTC CSGTSGRQFF
once TRBJ2-1 TRBD2 TRBV9 TGTGCCAGCAGCGTATCCCCATCCACCGGGACTAGCGGGAGGAACCCCAATGAGCAGTTCTTC CASSVSPSTGTSGRNPNEQFF
once TRBJ2-7 TRBD2 TRBV2 TGTGCCAGCAGGCGGGGACTAGCGGGAGGGCCGGCCTACGAGCAGTACTTC CASRRGLAGGPAYEQYF
once TRBJ2-7 - TRBV14 TGTGCCAGCAGCCAAGGGCTAGGCAGCGCGATTCTATACGAGCAGTACTTC CASSQGLGSAILYEQYF
- TRBJ2-5 - TRBV19 TGTGCCAGTAGTATCGGAGGGGGGACAGCTCAAGAGACCCAGTACTTC CASSIGGGTAQETQYF
- TRBJ1-1 - TRBV18 TGTGCCAGCTCACCCACCGAGGGGAACACTGAAGCTTTCTTT CASSPTEGNTEAFF
- TRBJ2-2 - TRBV19 TGTGCCAGTAGTTCCCCGGACACACTCATCAATAAGTGGGAGCTGTTTTTT CASSSPDTLINKWELFF
once TRBJ1-2 - TRBV7-9 TGTGCCAGCCGGACCTCCCGGACAAAAGCTAACTATGGCTACACCTTC CASRTSRTKANYGYTF
- TRBJ1-5 TRBD1 TRBV4-1 TGCGCCAGCAGCCGAACAGGGGGACCTGGGGGTCAGCATTTT CASSRTGGPGGQHF
- TRBJ2-3 - TRBV7-2 TGTGCCAGCAGCCGCCGGACTGGGACAGATACGCAGTATTTT CASSRRTGTDTQYF
- TRBJ2-3 TRBD1 TRBV7-9 TGTGCCAGCAGCCTTCGGGACAGGGCCACAGATACGCAGTATTTT CASSLRDRATDTQYF
few TRBJ1-3 - TRBV2 TGTGCCAGCGAGCTAGGCAGCTCTGGAAACACCATATATTTT CASELGSSGNTIYF
- TRBJ2-1 TRBD2 TRBV7-2 TGTGCCAGCAGCTTAGGGCTAGCGGGAGGGAAGGATGAGCAGTTCTTC CASSLGLAGGKDEQFF
- TRBJ1-1 - TRBV30 TGTGCCTGGAAACAGGGAGGGTGGAACACTGAAGCTTTCTTT CAWKQGGWNTEAFF
- TRBJ1-2 TRBD1 TRBV6-5 TGTGCCAGCAGACCCCGGACAGGGAAAGCGAGTGGCTACACCTTC CASRPRTGKASGYTF
- TRBJ2-1 TRBD2 TRBV18 TGTGCCACTACACCCCCAGGCGGGAGGAAGAAGTTCTTC CATTPPGGRKKFF
once TRBJ2-7 TRBD2 TRBV11-3 TGTGCCAGCAGCTTAGGACTAGCGAGACCTACCTACGAGCAGTACTTC CASSLGLARPTYEQYF
- TRBJ2-6 TRBD1 TRBV27 TGTGCCAGCAGTGAGAGGACAGGGGGCTCTGGGGCCAACGTCCTGACTTTC CASSERTGGSGANVLTF
- TRBJ2-3 - TRBV11-2 TGTGCCAGCAGCTTAGTTTCCCGTTGGGGGAGGGATACGCAGTATTTT CASSLVSRWGRDTQYF
- TRBJ2-2 TRBD2 TRBV7-3 TGTGCCAGCGGCCGGCGGGAGGCTCCCGGGGAGCTGTTTTTT CASGRREAPGELFF
once TRBJ2-1 - TRBV11-3 TGTGCCAGCAGCTTGGGGGGAGACAATGAGCAGTTCTTC CASSLGGDNEQFF
- TRBJ1-4 TRBD1 TRBV6-6 TGTGCCAGCAGCACGACAGGGAATGAAAAACTGTTTTTT CASSTTGNEKLFF
- TRBJ2-3 TRBD1 TRBV9 TGTGCCAGCAGCGAGGGGACAGGGGGGGGTCCTGGCACAGATACGCAGTATTTT CASSEGTGGGPGTDTQYF